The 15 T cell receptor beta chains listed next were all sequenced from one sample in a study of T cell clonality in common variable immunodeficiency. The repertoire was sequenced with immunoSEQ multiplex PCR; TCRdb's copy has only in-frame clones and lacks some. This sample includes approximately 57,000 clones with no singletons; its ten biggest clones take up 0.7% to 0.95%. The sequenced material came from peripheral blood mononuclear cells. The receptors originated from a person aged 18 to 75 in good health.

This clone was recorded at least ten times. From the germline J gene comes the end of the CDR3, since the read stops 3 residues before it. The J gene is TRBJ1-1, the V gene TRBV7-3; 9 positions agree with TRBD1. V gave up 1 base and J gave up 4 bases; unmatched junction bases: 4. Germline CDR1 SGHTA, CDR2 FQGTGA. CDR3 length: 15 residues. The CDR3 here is CASSLMGTGTTEAFF. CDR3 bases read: TGTGCCAGCAGCTTAATGGGGACAGGGACCACTGAA.

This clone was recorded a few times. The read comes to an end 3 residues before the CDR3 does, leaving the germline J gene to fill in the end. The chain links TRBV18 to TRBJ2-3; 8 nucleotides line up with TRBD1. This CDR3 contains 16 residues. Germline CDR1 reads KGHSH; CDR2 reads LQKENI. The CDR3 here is CASSPPFQGAGETQYF. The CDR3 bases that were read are TGTGCCAGCTCACCACCTTTTCAGGGGGCTGGGGAGACG.

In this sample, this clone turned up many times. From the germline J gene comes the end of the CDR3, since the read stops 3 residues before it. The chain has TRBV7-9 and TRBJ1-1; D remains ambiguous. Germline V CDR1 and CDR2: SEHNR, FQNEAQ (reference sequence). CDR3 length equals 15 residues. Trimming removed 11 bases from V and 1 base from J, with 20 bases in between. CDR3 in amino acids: CAAYSGVLANTEAFF. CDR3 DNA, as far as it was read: TGTGCCGCGTACTCAGGAGTGTTGGCGAACACTGAA.

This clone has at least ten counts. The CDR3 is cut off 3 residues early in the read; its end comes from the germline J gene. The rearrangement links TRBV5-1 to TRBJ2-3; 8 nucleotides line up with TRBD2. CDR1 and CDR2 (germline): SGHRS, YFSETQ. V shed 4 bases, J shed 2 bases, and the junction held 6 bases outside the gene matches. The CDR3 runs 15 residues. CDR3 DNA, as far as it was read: TGCGCCAGCAGCCCCGGGGGGGGAACCACAGATACG. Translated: CASSPGGGTTDT. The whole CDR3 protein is CASSPGGGTTDTQYF.

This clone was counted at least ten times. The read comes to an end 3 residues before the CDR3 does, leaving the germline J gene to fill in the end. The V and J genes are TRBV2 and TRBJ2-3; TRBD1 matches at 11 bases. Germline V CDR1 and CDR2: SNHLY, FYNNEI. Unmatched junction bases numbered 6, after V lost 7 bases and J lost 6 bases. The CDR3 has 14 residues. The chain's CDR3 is CASIRDRGDDTQYF. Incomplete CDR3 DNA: TGTGCCAGCATCCGGGACAGGGGGGACGATACG.

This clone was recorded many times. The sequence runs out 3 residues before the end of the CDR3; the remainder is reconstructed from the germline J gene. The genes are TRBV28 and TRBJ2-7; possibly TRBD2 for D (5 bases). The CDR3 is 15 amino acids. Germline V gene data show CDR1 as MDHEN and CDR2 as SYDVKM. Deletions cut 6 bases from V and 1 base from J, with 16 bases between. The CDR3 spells CASRKPGRASYEQYF. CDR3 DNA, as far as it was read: TGTGCCAGCAGGAAACCTGGGCGGGCGTCCTACGAG.

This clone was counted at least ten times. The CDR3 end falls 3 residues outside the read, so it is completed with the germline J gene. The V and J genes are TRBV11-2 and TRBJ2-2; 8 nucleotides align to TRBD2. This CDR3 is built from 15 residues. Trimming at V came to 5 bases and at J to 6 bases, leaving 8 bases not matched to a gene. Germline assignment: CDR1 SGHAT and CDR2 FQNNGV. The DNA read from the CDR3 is TGTGCCAGCAGCCGAGCGGGGGCCGTCTCCGGGGAG. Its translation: CASSRAGAVSGE. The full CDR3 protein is CASSRAGAVSGELFF.

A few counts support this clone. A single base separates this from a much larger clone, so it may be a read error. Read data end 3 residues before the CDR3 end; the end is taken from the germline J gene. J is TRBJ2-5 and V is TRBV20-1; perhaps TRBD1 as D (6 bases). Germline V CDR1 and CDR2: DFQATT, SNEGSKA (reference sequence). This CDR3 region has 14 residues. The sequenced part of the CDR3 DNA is TGCAGTGCTAGACCCCCTCTCCGGACAGATACC. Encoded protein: CSARPPLRTDT. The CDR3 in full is CSARPPLRTDTQYF.

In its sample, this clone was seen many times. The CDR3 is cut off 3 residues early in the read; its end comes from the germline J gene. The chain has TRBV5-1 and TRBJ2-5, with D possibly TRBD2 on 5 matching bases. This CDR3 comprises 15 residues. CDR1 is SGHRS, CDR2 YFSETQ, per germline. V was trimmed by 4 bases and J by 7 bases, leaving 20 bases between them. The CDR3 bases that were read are TGCGCCAGCAGCCCCACACTAGACGATGAGGGGACC. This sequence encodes CASSPTLDDEGT. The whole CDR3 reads CASSPTLDDEGTQYF.

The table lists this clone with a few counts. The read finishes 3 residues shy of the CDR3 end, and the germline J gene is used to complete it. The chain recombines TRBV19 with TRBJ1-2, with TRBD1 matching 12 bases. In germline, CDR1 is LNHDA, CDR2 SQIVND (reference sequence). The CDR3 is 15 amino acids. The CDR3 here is CASSILGQGADTYTF. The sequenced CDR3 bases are TGTGCCAGTAGTATCTTGGGACAGGGGGCAGATACC.

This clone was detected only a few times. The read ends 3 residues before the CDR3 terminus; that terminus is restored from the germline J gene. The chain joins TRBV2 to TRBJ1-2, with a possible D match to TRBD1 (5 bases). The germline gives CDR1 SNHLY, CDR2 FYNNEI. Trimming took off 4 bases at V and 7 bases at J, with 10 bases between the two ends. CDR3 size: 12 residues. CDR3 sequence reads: CASSAQGLGYTF. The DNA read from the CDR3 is TGTGCCAGCAGTGCCCAGGGTCTTGGC.

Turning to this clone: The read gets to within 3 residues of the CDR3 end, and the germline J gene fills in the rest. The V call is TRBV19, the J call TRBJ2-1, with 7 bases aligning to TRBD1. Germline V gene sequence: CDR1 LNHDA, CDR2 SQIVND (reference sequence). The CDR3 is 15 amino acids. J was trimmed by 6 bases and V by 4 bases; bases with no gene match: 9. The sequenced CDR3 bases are TGTGCCAGTAGTACCACGCAGACAGGGCCCAATGAG. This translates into CASSTTQTGPNE. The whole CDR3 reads CASSTTQTGPNEQFF.

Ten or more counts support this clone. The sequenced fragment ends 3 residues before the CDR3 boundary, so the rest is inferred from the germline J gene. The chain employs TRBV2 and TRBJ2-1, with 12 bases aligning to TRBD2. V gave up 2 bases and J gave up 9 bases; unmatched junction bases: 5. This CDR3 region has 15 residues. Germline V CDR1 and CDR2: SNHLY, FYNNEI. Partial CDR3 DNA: TGTGCCAGCAGTGAAAGAAGGGGACTAGCGGGTGAG. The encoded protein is CASSERRGLAGE. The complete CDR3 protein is CASSERRGLAGEQFF.

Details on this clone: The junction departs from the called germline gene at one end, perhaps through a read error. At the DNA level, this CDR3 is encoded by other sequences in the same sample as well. The DNA read from the CDR3 is TGTGCCAGCAGTGACTCAGGGACAGGGGTTTATGGT. Its translation: CASSDSGTGVYG. The CDR3, in full, reads CASSDSGTGVYGYTF. The chain carries TRBV6-4 and TRBJ1-2; 10 nucleotides align to TRBD1. With the read ending 3 residues before the CDR3 end, the germline J gene is used to fill in that end. Germline V CDR1 and CDR2: MRHNA, SNTAGT. CDR3 length: 15 amino acids.

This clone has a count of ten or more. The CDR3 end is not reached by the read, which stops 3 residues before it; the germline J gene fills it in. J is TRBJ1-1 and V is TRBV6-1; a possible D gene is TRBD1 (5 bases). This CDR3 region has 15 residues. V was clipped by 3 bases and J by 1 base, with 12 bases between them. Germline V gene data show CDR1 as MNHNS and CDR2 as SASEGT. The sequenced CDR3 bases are TGTGCCAGCAGTGAGTTCCCAACAGGGAACACTGAA. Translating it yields CASSEFPTGNTE. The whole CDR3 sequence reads CASSEFPTGNTEAFF.